This T cell receptor (beta chain) was sequenced in a study of shared clonotypes between healthy human individuals. The method was immunoSEQ multiplex PCR; TCRdb's version includes in-frame clones alone and lacks a portion of them. The sample records hundreds of thousands of clones, approximately 79% being singletons. Study findings and constraints: Clonotype sharing across donors was expected to vary with sequencing depth.

This clone was detected a few times. The target antigen is unknown. The CDR3 loop spans 19 amino acids. This clonotype was sampled from a woman aged 25 to 39 in good health. Input material: memory CD4+ T cells sorted from blood. Described subset: CD45RA-negative fraction. The chain employs TRBV1 and TRBJ2-1; the DNA was not compared with TRBD2, the D call given in the table. TRBV1 is a pseudogene. The CDR3 spells CTSSPLPPLEEGPEGEQFF. The DNA of the CDR3 is TGCACCAGCAGCCCCCTACCCCCACTAGAGGAGGGGCCAGAGGGTGAGCAGTTCTTC.